This is a list of T cell receptor beta chains from one sample in a study of CD8+ T cells in alopecia areata. TCRdb keeps only in-frame clones here, not all; method: immunoSEQ multiplex PCR. There are approximately 140,000 clones in the sample; roughly four fifths occur only once, and approximately 25% lies in the top ten. The specimen comprised CD8+ T cells sorted from blood, sampled at week 4, from a patient treated with tofacitinib. All receptors come from a human donor with alopecia areata. CDR3s include the opening cysteine and the closing phenylalanine or tryptophan. The D gene is left open where the match is weak. Some rows have no size entry. The others give once, few or many, or a class for an expanded clone.

J | size | D | V | DNA | CDR3
TRBJ2-5 | - | TRBD2 | TRBV6-5 | TGTGCCAGCAGTTACCAAAAGCGGGGGGGCCGAGAGACCCAGTACTTC | CASSYQKRGGRETQYF
TRBJ1-6 | - | TRBD1 | TRBV27 | TGTGCCAGCAGATCCAGGGGGCTTGGCTCCTATAATTCACCCCTCCACTTT | CASRSRGLGSYNSPLHF
TRBJ2-7 | - | - | TRBV4-1 | TGCGCCAGCAGCCAAGTGGTAGCCTACGAGCAGTACTTC | CASSQVVAYEQYF
TRBJ2-2 | - | - | TRBV1 | TGCACCAGCAGCCAAGACGAGGAGCGGGAGCTCCGGGTCGGGGAGCTGTTTTTT | CTSSQDEERELRVGELFF
TRBJ2-2 | - | - | TRBV7-7 | TGTGCTAGCAGCCCTGAAAACAGGGCCGGGGAGCTGTTTTTT | CASSPENRAGELFF
TRBJ2-1 | - | TRBD1 | TRBV5-1 | TGCGCCAGCAGCCTAGGGGACAGGGAAGGGGAGAATAATGAGCAGTTCTTC | CASSLGDREGENNEQFF
TRBJ2-2 | once | - | TRBV7-9 | TGTGCCAGCAGCTTAGACTACACCGGGGAGCTGTTTTTT | CASSLDYTGELFF
TRBJ1-2 | - | - | TRBV19 | TGTGCCAGTATGGGCAGCTTCTATGGCTACACCTTC | CASMGSFYGYTF
TRBJ2-5 | - | - | TRBV15 | TGTGCCACCAGCAGAGACACCCAGACCCAGTACTTC | CATSRDTQTQYF
TRBJ2-2 | - | - | TRBV29-1 | TGCAGCGCAACGAGACCCACCGGGGAGCTGTTTTTT | CSATRPTGELFF
TRBJ2-5 | - | TRBD2 | TRBV5-1 | TGCGCCAGCAGCATGCCCCCGGGACTAGCGGGGGAAATCCAAGAGACCCAGTACTTC | CASSMPPGLAGEIQETQYF
TRBJ2-7 | many | - | TRBV10-3 | TGTGCCATCAGTGGGAACAGGGCCTACGAGCAGTACTTC | CAISGNRAYEQYF
TRBJ2-1 | - | TRBD2 | TRBV15 | TGTGCCACCAGCAGAGATCCGGCGGGACTAGCGGATAATGAGCAGTTCTTC | CATSRDPAGLADNEQFF
TRBJ2-1 | - | - | TRBV10-3 | TGTGCCATCAGTGAGGAATGGGGGAATGAGCAGTTCTTC | CAISEEWGNEQFF
TRBJ1-2 | - | - | TRBV2 | TGTGCCAGCAGTGAAGATGGGGGGCCCTATGGCTACACCTTC | CASSEDGGPYGYTF
TRBJ2-7 | - | TRBD1 | TRBV4-1 | TGCGCCAGCAGCCAAGATGGGACAGGGGGCCTCTACGAGCAGTACTTC | CASSQDGTGGLYEQYF
TRBJ2-3 | - | TRBD2 | TRBV5-1 | TGCGCCAGCAGCTTGAGTGACGGGGGGGCCAGCACAGATACGCAGTATTTT | CASSLSDGGASTDTQYF
TRBJ2-1 | - | - | TRBV7-9 | TGTGCCAGCAGCTCTGACATAAGCTCCTACAATGAGCAGTTCTTC | CASSSDISSYNEQFF
TRBJ2-7 | - | - | TRBV7-2 | TGTGCCAGCAGCTTGGGCCTTGACGAGCAGTACTTC | CASSLGLDEQYF
TRBJ2-7 | - | - | TRBV7-2 | TGTGCCAGCAGCCTCCGATCGCGGGGGCTTACTGAGCAGTACTTC | CASSLRSRGLTEQYF
TRBJ2-1 | - | - | TRBV6-1 | TGTGCCTCACTAGGTCAGCGCGGTTTTGATGAGCAGTTCTTC | CASLGQRGFDEQFF
TRBJ1-1 | - | TRBD1 | TRBV7-9 | TGTGCCAGCAGCACCAGACAGGGGATGAACACTGAAGCTTTCTTT | CASSTRQGMNTEAFF
TRBJ2-7 | - | TRBD2 | TRBV18 | TGTGCCAGCTCACCAGGGGGGGGTACCTACGAGCAGTACTTC | CASSPGGGTYEQYF
TRBJ2-5 | - | TRBD1 | TRBV30 | TGTGCCTGGAGTGACAGGGGTTCGGAGGAGCAGTACTTC | CAWSDRGSEEQYF
TRBJ2-3 | once | - | TRBV7-9 | TGTGCCAGCAGCCTCGCCGGCGTGGGAACAGATACGCAGTATTTT | CASSLAGVGTDTQYF
TRBJ2-7 | - | TRBD2 | TRBV6-5 | TGTGCCAGCAGCCCGGGACTAGGAAGCTACGAGCAGTACTTC | CASSPGLGSYEQYF
TRBJ2-1 | once | TRBD1 | TRBV5-1 | TGCGCCAGCAGCTTGGGACAGGGGAGTGAGCAGTTCTTC | CASSLGQGSEQFF